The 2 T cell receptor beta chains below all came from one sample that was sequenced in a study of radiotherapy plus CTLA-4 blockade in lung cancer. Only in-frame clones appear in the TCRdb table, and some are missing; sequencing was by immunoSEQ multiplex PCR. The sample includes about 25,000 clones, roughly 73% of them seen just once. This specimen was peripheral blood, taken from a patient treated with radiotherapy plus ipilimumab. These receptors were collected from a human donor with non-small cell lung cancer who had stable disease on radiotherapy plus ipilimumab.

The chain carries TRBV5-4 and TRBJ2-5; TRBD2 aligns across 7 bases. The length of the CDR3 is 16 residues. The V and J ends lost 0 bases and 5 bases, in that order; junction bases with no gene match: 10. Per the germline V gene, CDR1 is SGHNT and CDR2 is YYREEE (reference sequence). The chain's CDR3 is CASSLVGAGTRETQYF. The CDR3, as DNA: TGTGCCAGCAGCTTGGTGGGAGCGGGAACGCGGGAGACCCAGTACTTC.

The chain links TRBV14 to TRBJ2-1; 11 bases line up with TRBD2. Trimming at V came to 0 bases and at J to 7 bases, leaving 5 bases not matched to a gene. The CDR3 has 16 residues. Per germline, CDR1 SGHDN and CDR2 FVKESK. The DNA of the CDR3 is TGTGCCAGCAGCCAAGAGACGGGACTAGCGGTGAATGAGCAGTTCTTC. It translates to CASSQETGLAVNEQFF.